Included here is one T cell receptor (beta chain) sequence, with context. Its target is unknown. The protocol was immunoSEQ multiplex PCR, while the TCRdb copy is restricted to in-frame clones and leaves out a portion. Of approximately 40,000 clones detected, about 70% appear once; the ten largest clones hold 10%. The source of the sample is a study of cytotoxic CD8 clonotypes in ibrutinib-treated CLL. Background on the study: With a range of 6 to 36, the median treatment time before response samples were taken was approximately 12 months. Samples showed on average around 230,000 productive templates and 94,082 productive rearrangements. Study-level points and caveats: Samples from sustained-remission and progressing patients were taken at different times.

Deletions cut 5 bases from V and 3 bases from J, with 10 bases between. There are 13 residues in the CDR3. In germline, CDR1 is MDHEN, CDR2 SYDVKM. Material: PBMCs, obtained at disease progression, from a patient treated with ibrutinib. The source of this sequence is a human donor with chronic lymphocytic leukemia. V is TRBV28 and J is TRBJ2-5; D is ambiguous. CDR3 nucleotides: TGTGCCAGCAGTAGACGGACGAAAGAGACCCAGTACTTC. Protein: CASSRRTKETQYF.